The 8 T cell receptor beta chains reported below all come from one sample, sequenced in a study of OX40 agonist ivuxolimab in advanced cancers. TCRdb's table, derived via immunoSEQ multiplex PCR, lists solely in-frame clones and lacks some. The sample contains approximately 50,000 clones, around 94% of which appear only once. The specimen comprised CD4+ or CD8+ T cells sorted from blood, sampled in a trial of the OX40 agonist ivuxolimab. The receptors come from an adult with an advanced solid tumor such as melanoma, head and neck, liver or kidney cancer.

The CDR3 coding sequence is TGTGCCAGCAGCCCGCACAGGGAAAGCAATCAGCCCCAGCATTTT. Its translation is CASSPHRESNQPQHF. The rearrangement links TRBV4-2 to TRBJ1-5; maybe TRBD1 (6 bases). CDR3 length equals 15 residues. The V gene's germline CDR1 is LGHNA and CDR2 YNFKEQ. V lost 4 bases and J 1 base, leaving 11 bases between the germline ends.

The J gene is TRBJ2-7, the V gene TRBV9; 10 nucleotides agree with TRBD1. V was pared by 3 bases and J by 5 bases, with 8 bases of the junction left unmatched. The CDR3 is made up of 15 amino acids. CDR1 is SGDLS, CDR2 YYNGEE, per germline. This chain's CDR3 is CASSESGTGANEQYF. CDR3 in DNA: TGTGCCAGCAGCGAATCCGGGACAGGGGCTAACGAGCAGTACTTC.

The chain uses TRBV9 and TRBJ1-3; D perhaps matches TRBD1 (6 bases). This CDR3 has 13 amino acids. The germline V and J ends were trimmed by 5 bases and 9 bases, with 15 bases remaining between them. The germline gives CDR1 SGDLS, CDR2 YYNGEE. DNA for the CDR3: TGTGCCAGCAGGGCTGGGGGGGCACGCACCATATATTTT. Its translation: CASRAGGARTIYF.

The chain links TRBV6-1 to TRBJ1-1; perhaps TRBD1 as D (6 bases). The germline CDR1 and CDR2 sequences are MNHNS and SASEGT. V was trimmed by 3 bases and J by 3 bases, leaving 11 bases between them. The CDR3 has 14 residues. The CDR3 reads CASSEGARDTEAFF. The CDR3 DNA sequence: TGTGCCAGCAGTGAGGGGGCTAGGGACACTGAAGCTTTCTTT.

V gene TRBV6-5 combines with J gene TRBJ2-1; TRBD2 agrees at 14 bases. This CDR3 has 14 residues. With 6 bases clipped from V and 6 bases from J, the junction kept 1 base outside the gene matches. Germline V gene lookup returns CDR1 MNHEY and CDR2 SVGAGI. CDR3 loop: CASRGTSGSNEQFF. DNA for the CDR3: TGTGCCAGCAGGGGGACTAGCGGGAGCAATGAGCAGTTCTTC.

A single count supports this clone. The rearrangement uses TRBV15 and TRBJ2-7, with D uncertain. Deletions cut 5 bases from V and 1 base from J, with 3 bases between. CDR3 size: 11 residues. Germline V gene sequence: CDR1 LNHNV, CDR2 YYDKDF (reference sequence). The CDR3 is CATSLSYEQYF. CDR3 sequence (DNA): TGTGCCACCAGCCTATCCTACGAGCAGTACTTC.

The chain joins TRBV11-3 to TRBJ2-5; D possibly matches TRBD1 or TRBD2 (5 bases each). V shed 5 bases and J shed 5 bases, with 18 bases lying between them. Germline-derived CDR1 and CDR2 are SGHNT and YENEEA. This CDR3 contains 15 residues. The CDR3 sequence is CASSPTGTPPETQYF. In DNA, the CDR3 is TGTGCCAGCAGCCCCACCGGGACCCCCCCGGAGACCCAGTACTTC.

The rearrangement joins TRBV27 to TRBJ2-1, with a tentative D call TRBD1 (5 bases). The CDR3 is made up of 15 amino acids. CDR1 is MNHEY, CDR2 SMNVEV, per germline (reference sequence). Trimming shortened V by 3 bases and J by 2 bases, and 11 bases separated the two germline ends. In DNA form, the CDR3 reads TGTGCCAGCAGTTTGGGCAGGGTAGCCTACAATGAGCAGTTCTTC. Protein sequence: CASSLGRVAYNEQFF.